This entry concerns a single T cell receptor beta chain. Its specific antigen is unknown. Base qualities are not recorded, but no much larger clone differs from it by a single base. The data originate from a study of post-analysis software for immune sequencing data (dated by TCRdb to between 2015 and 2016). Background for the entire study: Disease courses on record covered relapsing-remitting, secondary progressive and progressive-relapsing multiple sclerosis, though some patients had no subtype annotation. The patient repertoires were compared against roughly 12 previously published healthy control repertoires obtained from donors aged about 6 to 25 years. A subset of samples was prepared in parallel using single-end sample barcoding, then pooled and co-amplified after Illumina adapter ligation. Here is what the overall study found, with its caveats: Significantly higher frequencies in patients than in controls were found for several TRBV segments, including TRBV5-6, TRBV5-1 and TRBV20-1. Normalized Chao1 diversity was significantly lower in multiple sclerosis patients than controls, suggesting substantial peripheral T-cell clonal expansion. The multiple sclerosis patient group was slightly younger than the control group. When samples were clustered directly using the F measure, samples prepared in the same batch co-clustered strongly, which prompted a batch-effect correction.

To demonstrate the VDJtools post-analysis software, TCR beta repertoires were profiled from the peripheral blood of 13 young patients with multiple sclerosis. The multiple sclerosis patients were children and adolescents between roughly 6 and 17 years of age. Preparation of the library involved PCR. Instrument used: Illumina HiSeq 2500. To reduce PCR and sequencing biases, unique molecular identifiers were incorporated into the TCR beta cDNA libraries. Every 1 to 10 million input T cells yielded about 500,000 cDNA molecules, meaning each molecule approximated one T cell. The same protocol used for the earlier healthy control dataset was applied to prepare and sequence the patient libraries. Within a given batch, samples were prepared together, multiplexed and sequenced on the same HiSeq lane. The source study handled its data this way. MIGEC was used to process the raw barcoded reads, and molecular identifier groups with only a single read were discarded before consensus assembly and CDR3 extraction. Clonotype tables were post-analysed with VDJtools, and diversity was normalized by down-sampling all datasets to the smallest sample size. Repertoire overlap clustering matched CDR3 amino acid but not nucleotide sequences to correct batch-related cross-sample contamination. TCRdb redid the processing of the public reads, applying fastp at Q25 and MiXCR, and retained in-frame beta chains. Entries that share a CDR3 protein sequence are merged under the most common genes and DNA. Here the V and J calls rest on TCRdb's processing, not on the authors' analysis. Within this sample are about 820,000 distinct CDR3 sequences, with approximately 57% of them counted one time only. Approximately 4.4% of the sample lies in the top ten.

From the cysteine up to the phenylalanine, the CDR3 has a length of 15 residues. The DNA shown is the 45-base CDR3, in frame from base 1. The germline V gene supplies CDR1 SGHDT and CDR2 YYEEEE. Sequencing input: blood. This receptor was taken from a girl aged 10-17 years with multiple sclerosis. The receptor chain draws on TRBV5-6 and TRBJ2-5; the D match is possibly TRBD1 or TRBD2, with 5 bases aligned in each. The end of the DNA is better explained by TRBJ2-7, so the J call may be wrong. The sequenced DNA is TGTGCCAGCAGCGCCTCCAGGGACCTAGGCGACGAGCAGTACTTC. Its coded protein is CASSASRDLGDEQYF.